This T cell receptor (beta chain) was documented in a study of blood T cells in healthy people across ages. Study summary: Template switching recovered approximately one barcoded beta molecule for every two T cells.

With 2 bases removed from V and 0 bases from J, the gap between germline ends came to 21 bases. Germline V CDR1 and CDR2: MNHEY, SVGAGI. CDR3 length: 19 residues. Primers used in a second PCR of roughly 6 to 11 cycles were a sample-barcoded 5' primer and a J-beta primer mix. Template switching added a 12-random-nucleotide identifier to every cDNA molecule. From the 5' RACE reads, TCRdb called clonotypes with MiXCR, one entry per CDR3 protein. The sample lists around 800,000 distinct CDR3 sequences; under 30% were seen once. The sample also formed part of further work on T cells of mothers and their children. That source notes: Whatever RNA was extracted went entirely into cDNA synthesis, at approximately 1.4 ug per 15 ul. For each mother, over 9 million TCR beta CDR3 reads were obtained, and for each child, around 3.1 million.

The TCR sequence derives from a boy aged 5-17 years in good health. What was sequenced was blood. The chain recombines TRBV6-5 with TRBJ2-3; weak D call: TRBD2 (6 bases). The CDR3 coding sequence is TGTGCCAGCAGTTACCCCGAGACGCGGGGAAACGCTAGCACAGATACGCAGTATTTT. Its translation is CASSYPETRGNASTDTQYF.